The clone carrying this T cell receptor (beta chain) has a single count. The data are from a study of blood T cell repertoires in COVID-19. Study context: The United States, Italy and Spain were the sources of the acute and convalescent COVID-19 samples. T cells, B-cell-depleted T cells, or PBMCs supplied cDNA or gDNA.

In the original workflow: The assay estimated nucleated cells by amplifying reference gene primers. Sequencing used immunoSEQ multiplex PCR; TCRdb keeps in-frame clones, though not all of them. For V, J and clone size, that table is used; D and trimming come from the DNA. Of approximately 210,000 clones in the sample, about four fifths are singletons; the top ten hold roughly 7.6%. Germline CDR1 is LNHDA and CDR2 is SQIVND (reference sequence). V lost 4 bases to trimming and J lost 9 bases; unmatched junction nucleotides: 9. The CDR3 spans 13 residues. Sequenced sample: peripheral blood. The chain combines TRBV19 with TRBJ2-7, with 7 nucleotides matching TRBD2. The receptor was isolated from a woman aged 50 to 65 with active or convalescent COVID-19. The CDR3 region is CASSTWRDYWQYV. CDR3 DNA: TGTGCCAGTAGTACGTGGCGGGACTACTGGCAGTACGTC.